This TCR beta chain came from a study of chemoradiotherapy in HPV16-positive cancers. As for the study in general: Candidate HPV-specific T-cell clones and common TCR motifs came from functional assays in a couple of HPV16-positive patients.

Only in-frame clones appear in the TCRdb table, and some are missing; sequencing was by immunoSEQ multiplex PCR. This sample has 3,000 or so clones, with roughly nine tenths found just once. Study observations and caveats: During treatment, candidate HPV-specific clones and E7-related motifs expanded in tumor. For HPV16-positive patients, expanding HPV-responsive T cells associated with longer recurrence-free survival.

Germline CDR1 and CDR2: PRHDT and FYEKMQ (reference sequence). After removal of 1 base from V and 5 bases from J, the junction contained 7 bases not matched to a gene. The CDR3 contains 15 residues. Regarding this clone: Its target is unknown.

Here the sequenced sample was tumor tissue, taken from a patient who underwent chemoradiotherapy. J is TRBJ1-1 and V is TRBV13, with 7 bases identical to TRBD1. The sequence was collected from a human donor with HPV-associated anogenital cancer. This CDR3 reads CASSLEGRGKTEAFF. In DNA, the CDR3 is TGTGCCAGCAGCTTAGAAGGCAGGGGGAAGACTGAAGCTTTCTTT.